These T cell receptor beta chains were read from a single sample in a study of blood T cell repertoires in COVID-19. Data came from immunoSEQ multiplex PCR; TCRdb stores just in-frame clones and leaves some out. The table lists about 230,000 clones, roughly 88% of them singletons. Sequencing was performed on PBMCs or T cells enriched from blood (not recorded which). These receptors came from a woman aged 40 to 50 with acute COVID-19. The CDR3 runs from the conserved cysteine through the conserved F or W. D genes are given only for firm matches. The size field is filled for only some rows; it gives once, few, many or a size class.

j_gene: TRBJ1-6
abundance: -
v_gene: TRBV6-1
d_gene: -
CDR3aa: CASSDAGYNSPLHF
CDR3nt: TGTGCCAGCAGTGATGCGGGATATAATTCACCCCTCCACTTT

j_gene: TRBJ1-3
abundance: -
v_gene: TRBV7-6
d_gene: -
CDR3aa: CASSLGGVSSGNTIYF
CDR3nt: TGTGCCAGCAGCTTAGGCGGGGTTAGCTCTGGAAACACCATATATTTT

j_gene: TRBJ1-5
abundance: -
v_gene: TRBV18
d_gene: -
CDR3aa: CASSPGGGGNQPQHF
CDR3nt: TGTGCCAGCTCACCGGGTGGAGGGGGCAATCAGCCCCAGCATTTT

j_gene: TRBJ1-6
abundance: -
v_gene: TRBV5-6
d_gene: -
CDR3aa: CASSFGQFGSPLHF
CDR3nt: TGTGCCAGCAGTTTCGGACAGTTTGGCTCACCCCTCCACTTT

j_gene: TRBJ2-2
abundance: few
v_gene: TRBV7-2
d_gene: TRBD1
CDR3aa: CASSRDRGATGELFF
CDR3nt: TGTGCCAGCAGCCGGGACAGGGGCGCCACCGGGGAGCTGTTTTTT

j_gene: TRBJ2-2
abundance: -
v_gene: TRBV11-2
d_gene: -
CDR3aa: CASSSGEPTGELFF
CDR3nt: TGTGCCAGCAGCTCAGGGGAACCCACCGGGGAGCTGTTTTTT

j_gene: TRBJ1-6
abundance: -
v_gene: TRBV9
d_gene: TRBD1
CDR3aa: CASSVGDSSYNSPLHF
CDR3nt: TGTGCCAGCAGCGTAGGGGACAGCTCCTATAATTCACCCCTCCACTTT

j_gene: TRBJ2-7
abundance: -
v_gene: TRBV13
d_gene: -
CDR3aa: CASSLVLAHEQYF
CDR3nt: TGTGCCAGCAGCTTAGTCTTGGCCCACGAGCAGTACTTC

j_gene: TRBJ2-5
abundance: -
v_gene: TRBV5-1
d_gene: -
CDR3aa: CASSHLSGVQETQYF
CDR3nt: TGCGCCAGCAGCCACCTGAGTGGTGTGCAAGAGACCCAGTACTTC

j_gene: TRBJ1-6
abundance: -
v_gene: TRBV7-8
d_gene: -
CDR3aa: CASSPLSSYNSPLHF
CDR3nt: TGTGCCAGCAGCCCCCTGAGCTCCTATAATTCACCCCTCCACTTT

j_gene: TRBJ2-3
abundance: few
v_gene: TRBV10-1
d_gene: -
CDR3aa: CASSEQESTDTQYF
CDR3nt: TGCGCCAGCAGTGAGCAGGAAAGCACAGATACGCAGTATTTT

j_gene: TRBJ2-2
abundance: -
v_gene: TRBV30
d_gene: TRBD2
CDR3aa: CAWSAGLAGEHGELFF
CDR3nt: TGTGCCTGGAGTGCTGGACTAGCGGGAGAGCACGGGGAGCTGTTTTTT

j_gene: TRBJ2-4
abundance: -
v_gene: TRBV4-3
d_gene: TRBD1
CDR3aa: CASSQTGVRAKNIQYF
CDR3nt: TGCGCCAGCAGCCAAACAGGGGTTAGGGCCAAAAACATTCAGTACTTC

j_gene: TRBJ1-2
abundance: -
v_gene: TRBV10-3
d_gene: -
CDR3aa: CAISDRGGGRAMTGYTF
CDR3nt: TGTGCCATCAGCGATAGGGGTGGCGGTAGAGCCATGACCGGCTACACCTTC

j_gene: TRBJ1-1
abundance: -
v_gene: TRBV19
d_gene: TRBD1
CDR3aa: CASSTRTGWNTEAFF
CDR3nt: TGTGCCAGTAGTACTCGGACAGGGTGGAACACTGAAGCTTTCTTT

j_gene: TRBJ1-5
abundance: -
v_gene: TRBV12-3/TRBV12-4
d_gene: -
CDR3aa: CASSPGVQPQHF
CDR3nt: TGTGCCAGCAGCCCAGGGGTGCAGCCCCAGCATTTT

j_gene: TRBJ1-2
abundance: -
v_gene: TRBV6-2/TRBV6-3
d_gene: TRBD1
CDR3aa: CASSSQIPGQNYGYTF
CDR3nt: TGTGCCAGCAGTTCCCAGATTCCGGGACAGAACTATGGCTACACCTTC

j_gene: TRBJ2-1
abundance: few
v_gene: TRBV3-1/TRBV3-2
d_gene: -
CDR3aa: CASSPNPSSYNEQFF
CDR3nt: TGTGCCAGCAGCCCCAATCCGAGCTCCTACAATGAGCAGTTCTTC

j_gene: TRBJ2-1
abundance: -
v_gene: TRBV5-1
d_gene: -
CDR3aa: CASTVATRTYNEQFF
CDR3nt: TGCGCCAGCACCGTCGCGACTAGGACCTACAATGAGCAGTTCTTC

j_gene: TRBJ1-2
abundance: -
v_gene: TRBV19
d_gene: TRBD1
CDR3aa: CASSEQGAIYGYTF
CDR3nt: TGTGCCAGTAGTGAGCAGGGGGCGATCTATGGCTACACCTTC

j_gene: TRBJ1-5
abundance: -
v_gene: TRBV2
d_gene: TRBD1
CDR3aa: CASMTGSNQPQHF
CDR3nt: TGTGCCAGTATGACAGGGTCCAATCAGCCCCAGCATTTT

j_gene: TRBJ2-1
abundance: few
v_gene: TRBV9
d_gene: TRBD2
CDR3aa: CASSVAGGPVEQFF
CDR3nt: TGTGCCAGCAGCGTAGCGGGGGGGCCTGTTGAGCAGTTCTTC

j_gene: TRBJ1-5
abundance: -
v_gene: TRBV9
d_gene: TRBD1
CDR3aa: CASSHSGGSQPQHF
CDR3nt: TGTGCCAGCAGCCACTCAGGGGGGAGTCAGCCCCAGCATTTT

j_gene: TRBJ2-1
abundance: -
v_gene: TRBV27
d_gene: -
CDR3aa: CASSRGYNEQFF
CDR3nt: TGTGCCAGCAGTAGGGGCTACAATGAGCAGTTCTTC

j_gene: TRBJ2-4
abundance: -
v_gene: TRBV5-1
d_gene: -
CDR3aa: CASSLAQGWNIQYF
CDR3nt: TGCGCCAGCAGCTTGGCACAGGGCTGGAACATTCAGTACTTC

j_gene: TRBJ1-1
abundance: -
v_gene: TRBV19
d_gene: TRBD1
CDR3aa: CASSIRKVGTAGMNTEAFF
CDR3nt: TGTGCCAGTAGTATTAGAAAAGTGGGGACAGCGGGCATGAACACTGAAGCTTTCTTT

j_gene: TRBJ1-2
abundance: -
v_gene: TRBV27
d_gene: -
CDR3aa: CASSPRVGGYTF
CDR3nt: TGTGCCAGCAGCCCGAGGGTGGGCGGCTACACCTTC

j_gene: TRBJ2-1
abundance: -
v_gene: TRBV6-4
d_gene: TRBD2
CDR3aa: CASSDSGGAQINEQFF
CDR3nt: TGTGCCAGCAGCGATAGCGGGGGGGCACAAATCAATGAGCAGTTCTTC

j_gene: TRBJ1-3
abundance: -
v_gene: TRBV6-5
d_gene: -
CDR3aa: CASGAGGNTIYF
CDR3nt: TGTGCCAGCGGGGCGGGGGGAAACACCATATATTTT

j_gene: TRBJ2-5
abundance: -
v_gene: TRBV27
d_gene: -
CDR3aa: CASSLWGGETQYF
CDR3nt: TGTGCCAGCAGTTTATGGGGCGGAGAGACCCAGTACTTC

j_gene: TRBJ1-2
abundance: -
v_gene: TRBV6-5
d_gene: -
CDR3aa: CASRAGKESNYGYTF
CDR3nt: TGTGCCAGCAGGGCGGGAAAGGAGTCTAACTATGGCTACACCTTC

j_gene: TRBJ1-1
abundance: -
v_gene: TRBV7-9
d_gene: -
CDR3aa: CASSLVSDEAFF
CDR3nt: TGTGCCAGCAGCTTAGTATCAGATGAAGCTTTCTTT

j_gene: TRBJ2-2
abundance: -
v_gene: TRBV2
d_gene: TRBD2
CDR3aa: CASSSRGGYGGELFF
CDR3nt: TGTGCCAGCAGCTCCCGGGGGGGCTATGGCGGGGAGCTGTTTTTT

j_gene: TRBJ2-3
abundance: -
v_gene: TRBV7-2
d_gene: -
CDR3aa: CASSSLTKSTDTQYF
CDR3nt: TGTGCCAGCAGCTCCCTGACTAAAAGCACAGATACGCAGTATTTT

j_gene: TRBJ2-5
abundance: few
v_gene: TRBV10-2
d_gene: TRBD2
CDR3aa: CASSRRGRGLAGVPPETQYF
CDR3nt: TGCGCCAGCAGTAGAAGAGGTAGAGGACTAGCGGGAGTGCCGCCAGAGACCCAGTACTTC

j_gene: TRBJ1-1
abundance: few
v_gene: TRBV19
d_gene: -
CDR3aa: CASSTAGGTEAFF
CDR3nt: TGTGCCAGTAGTACGGCGGGGGGCACTGAAGCTTTCTTT

j_gene: TRBJ2-3
abundance: -
v_gene: TRBV3-1/TRBV3-2
d_gene: TRBD2
CDR3aa: CASSQALAGGTDTQYF
CDR3nt: TGTGCCAGCAGCCAAGCCCTAGCGGGAGGGACAGATACGCAGTATTTT

j_gene: TRBJ1-2
abundance: -
v_gene: TRBV6-5
d_gene: -
CDR3aa: CASSYTSGVGGYTF
CDR3nt: TGTGCCAGCAGTTACACCTCAGGGGTAGGAGGCTACACCTTC

j_gene: TRBJ2-7
abundance: -
v_gene: TRBV4-1
d_gene: -
CDR3aa: CASSPPQASSTYEQYF
CDR3nt: TGCGCCAGCAGCCCCCCCCAGGCTTCCTCAACCTACGAGCAGTACTTC

j_gene: TRBJ1-2
abundance: -
v_gene: TRBV9
d_gene: -
CDR3aa: CASSSLGPPGNYGYTF
CDR3nt: TGTGCCAGCAGCTCCCTAGGTCCCCCCGGCAACTATGGCTACACCTTC

j_gene: TRBJ1-2
abundance: -
v_gene: TRBV7-8
d_gene: -
CDR3aa: CASSLGTENYGYTF
CDR3nt: TGTGCCAGCAGCTTAGGTACGGAGAACTATGGCTACACCTTC

j_gene: TRBJ1-6
abundance: once
v_gene: TRBV6-5
d_gene: -
CDR3aa: CASSYYSRMSSPLHF
CDR3nt: TGTGCCAGCAGTTACTACTCTCGAATGAGTTCACCCCTCCACTTT

j_gene: TRBJ1-3
abundance: -
v_gene: TRBV6-2/TRBV6-3
d_gene: -
CDR3aa: CASSQPRQSPNTIYF
CDR3nt: TGTGCCAGCAGTCAACCTCGACAGTCGCCAAACACCATATATTTT

j_gene: TRBJ1-2
abundance: few
v_gene: TRBV25-1
d_gene: -
CDR3aa: CASRPTGGTGYGYTF
CDR3nt: TGTGCCAGCAGACCCACGGGGGGCACGGGCTATGGCTACACCTTC

j_gene: TRBJ1-2
abundance: -
v_gene: TRBV3-1/TRBV3-2
d_gene: TRBD1
CDR3aa: CASSRGQGSYGYTF
CDR3nt: TGTGCCAGCAGCCGGGGACAGGGTAGCTATGGCTACACCTTC

j_gene: TRBJ1-4
abundance: -
v_gene: TRBV30
d_gene: TRBD1
CDR3aa: CAWAVTGGSGKLFF
CDR3nt: TGTGCCTGGGCCGTGACAGGGGGTTCGGGAAAACTGTTTTTT

j_gene: TRBJ1-4
abundance: -
v_gene: TRBV27
d_gene: -
CDR3aa: CASSLSFQGGPTNEKLFF
CDR3nt: TGTGCCAGCAGTTTATCGTTTCAAGGGGGACCAACTAATGAAAAACTGTTTTTT

j_gene: TRBJ1-4
abundance: -
v_gene: TRBV3-1/TRBV3-2
d_gene: TRBD1
CDR3aa: CASSPGTGRLEKLFF
CDR3nt: TGTGCCAGCAGCCCCGGGACAGGTCGCCTGGAAAAACTGTTTTTT

j_gene: TRBJ2-3
abundance: -
v_gene: TRBV27
d_gene: TRBD1
CDR3aa: CASSLSLDRVSTDTQYF
CDR3nt: TGTGCCAGCAGTTTATCTCTCGACAGGGTGAGCACAGATACGCAGTATTTT

j_gene: TRBJ1-3
abundance: -
v_gene: TRBV7-2
d_gene: -
CDR3aa: CASIGSVGGEGNTIYF
CDR3nt: TGTGCCAGCATCGGGTCCGTGGGAGGGGAAGGAAACACCATATATTTT

j_gene: TRBJ2-7
abundance: -
v_gene: TRBV7-2
d_gene: -
CDR3aa: CASSLSSQGAGYEQYF
CDR3nt: TGTGCCAGCAGCTTGTCATCCCAGGGCGCTGGATACGAGCAGTACTTC